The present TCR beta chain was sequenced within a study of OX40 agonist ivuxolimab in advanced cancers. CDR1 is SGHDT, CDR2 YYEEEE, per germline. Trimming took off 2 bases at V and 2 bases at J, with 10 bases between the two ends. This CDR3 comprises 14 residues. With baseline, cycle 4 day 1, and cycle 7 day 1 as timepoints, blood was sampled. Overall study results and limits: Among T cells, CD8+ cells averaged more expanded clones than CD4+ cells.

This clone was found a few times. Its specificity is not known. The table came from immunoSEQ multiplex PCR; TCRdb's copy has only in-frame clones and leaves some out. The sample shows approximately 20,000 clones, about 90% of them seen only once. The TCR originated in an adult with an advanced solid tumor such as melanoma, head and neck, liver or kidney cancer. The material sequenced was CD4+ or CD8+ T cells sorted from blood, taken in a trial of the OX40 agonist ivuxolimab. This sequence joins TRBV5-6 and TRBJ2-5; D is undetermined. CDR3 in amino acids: CASSFSFDQETQYF. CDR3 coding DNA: TGTGCCAGCAGCTTTTCGTTCGATCAAGAGACCCAGTACTTC.